A single sample is the source of the 4 T cell receptor beta chains below, sequenced in a study of shared clonotypes between healthy human individuals. The method was immunoSEQ multiplex PCR; TCRdb's version includes in-frame clones alone and lacks a portion of them. Of about 1 million clones in the sample, 70% to 80% were seen once. Material: memory CD4+ T cells sorted from blood. Stated subset: CD45RA-negative fraction. Receptors originate from a man between 18 and 29 years old in good health.

The chain is built from TRBV14 and TRBJ1-1; no definite D call. Trimming took off 2 bases at V and 4 bases at J, with 11 bases between the two ends. The germline CDR1 and CDR2 sequences are SGHDN and FVKESK. This CDR3 spans 14 amino acids. CDR3: CASSQWSGVTEAFF. The CDR3, as DNA: TGTGCCAGCAGCCAATGGTCTGGGGTCACTGAAGCTTTCTTT.

This chain joins TRBV11-2 and TRBJ1-2; D is uncertain. Per the germline V gene, CDR1 is SGHAT and CDR2 is FQNNGV. The CDR3 is 12 amino acids. Trimming cost V 3 bases and J 2 bases, with 4 bases left between them. Here the CDR3 DNA reads TGTGCCAGCAGCTTTGAGAACTATGGCTACACCTTC. Translated: CASSFENYGYTF.

The chain couples TRBV2 to TRBJ2-7; D is possibly TRBD1 (6 bases). CDR1 and CDR2 (germline): SNHLY, FYNNEI. V dropped 5 bases and J dropped 2 bases, with 13 bases sitting between them. The length of the CDR3 is 14 residues. The CDR3 region is CASSLGTGPYEQYF. The CDR3 DNA is TGTGCCAGCAGTTTAGGAACAGGGCCCTACGAGCAGTACTTC.

V is TRBV7-8 and J is TRBJ1-2, with D maybe TRBD1 (5 bases). Germline CDR1 is SGHVS and CDR2 is FQNEAQ. The CDR3 is made up of 14 amino acids. V lost 1 base and J lost 5, with 11 bases in between. CDR3 DNA: TGTGCCAGCAGCTTAGGGCCCGGGGCTTATGGCTACACCTTC. This codes for CASSLGPGAYGYTF.